The entry that follows covers one TCR beta chain sequence. No antigen is known for it. Base qualities are not recorded, but no much larger clone differs from it by a single base. The library was obtained by the immunoSEQ multiplex PCR assay. For the multiplex PCR, a mixture combining 60 forward primers for TCR Vbeta segments and 13 reverse primers for TCR Jbeta segments was used. A multiplex PCR assay on genomic DNA amplified the CDR3 region of rearranged TCR beta genes. The amplified TCR beta libraries were sequenced on the Illumina HiSeq System as 87-base-pair reads. The paper's processing steps were these. A later analysis tallied 80 million to 95 million unique TCR beta chains across the 660 or so repertoires, and about 12 million of those chains were shared by two or more donors. Raw reads were error-corrected and collapsed into unique sequences by a nearest-neighbor algorithm in which closely related sequences were merged to remove PCR and sequencing errors. V, D and J gene segments were assigned by aligning CDR3 sequences to IMGT reference sequences. For a sequence to be retained, a match of at least six nucleotides was required to both a V gene segment and a J gene segment. Rearrangements were called productive when the CDR3 lacked stop codons and stayed in frame with V and J; all others were non-productive. CDR3 was defined according to IMGT convention as the region running from the second conserved V-encoded cysteine to the conserved J-encoded phenylalanine. The earlier analysis of 500 to 600 of the donors excluded sequences that lacked an unambiguous match to a single V gene segment. An earlier analysis of 500 to 700 of the donors classified V segments as functional when productive rearrangements were above 56.7% and as segregating when the standard deviation between donors was above 5%. A statistical classification framework was built to diagnose cytomegalovirus status from the catalog of TCR beta chain sequences. In a later analysis, V and J genes were assigned by comparing TCR nucleotide sequences against IMGT/GENE-DB human TR gene sequences. In a later analysis, CDR3 sequences and most-parsimonious VDJ recombination scenarios were assigned using the TCRdist pipeline. In a later analysis, each TCR beta chain was defined by its CDR3 amino acid sequence together with its V-gene family, and reads lacking a unique V-gene family were excluded. As a way to deal with suspected cross-contamination and a sequencing artifact, a later analysis dropped 500 to 700 nucleotide sequences that were highly shared and had low generation probability. In a later analysis, a clonal expansion index for each public chain was calculated from normalized within-repertoire ranks of inferred template counts. In a later analysis, generation probabilities were computed with a VDJ recombination model fitted to out-of-frame rearrangements, and the resulting probabilities were checked against IGoR. In a later analysis, hypergeometric tests were used to score TCR-TCR, TCR-HLA and TCR-CMV co-occurrence, with a repertoire-size bias correction applied to TCR pairs. A later analysis estimated false discovery rates by permuting HLA or CMV assignments 20 times. In a later analysis, co-occurring TCRs were grouped using DBSCAN, and TCRdist sequence similarity was added for clustering within HLA-allele-positive subsets. Repertoires with fewer than 30,000 or more than 120,000 public chains were left out of co-occurrence clustering, as were five repertoires with anomalous nucleotide sharing. Sourced from immuneACCESS, this table was stored by TCRdb with only in-frame sequences that have V and J called. A share of the clones is absent; for the studies checked, an unresolved V gene accounts for under half, and the remainder has no known explanation. That table is the source of V, J and clone size, and D and trimming were worked out from the DNA. The sample contains hundreds of thousands of clones, around 88% of them found a single time. The ten top clones hold roughly 0.99% of the sample.

This sample is part of a study of cytomegalovirus exposure and HLA in healthy donors (dated by TCRdb to about 2017). Study-level background: An earlier analysis of about 560 of the donors reported about 280 Gb of sequence data and roughly 120 million unique TCR beta sequences obtained from approximately 180 million T cells. Approximately 300 gigabases of sequencing data and 78 million or so unique TCR sequences were included in an early release covering about 600 HLA-typed donors. Among the roughly 400 genotyped donors, around 81% belonged to the genetic ancestry cluster associated with self-reported Caucasian donors. The study aimed to test whether cataloging public T cell receptors could reveal signatures of past pathogen exposure. Using immunosequencing, the study profiled T cell repertoires from 666 subjects and related those repertoires to cytomegalovirus serostatus. Besides the first cohort of 666 subjects, a separate validation cohort made up of 120 different subjects was used. To predict cytomegalovirus infection status, the study brought together high-throughput TCR immunosequencing, statistical association of individual TCRs with disease status, and machine learning. A later analysis re-examined previously published TCR beta repertoires from more than 600 donors and added high-resolution HLA genotyping to investigate patterns of TCR occurrence. Rather than drawing on any new phenotypic data, the later analysis identified candidate immune exposures from TCR beta sequences and the way those sequences occurred across donors. An earlier analysis of roughly 600 of the donors used high-throughput TCR beta sequencing to judge whether each TCR beta V gene segment behaved as functional or pseudogenic. Alongside the repertoire data, information on donor age, sex, ethnicity and CMV serostatus was compiled. In a later genetic analysis, genome-wide SNP genotypes for about 65% of the 666 donors were used, and that subset was treated as a discovery cohort. All discovery cohort repertoires had been generated using a single sequencing platform. HLA typing included class I and class II loci at four-digit resolution. The number of donors typed differed by locus, with roughly 629-640 for A, B, C, DRB1 and DQB1, over 500 for DQA1, 600 to 610 for DPA1, and over 400 for DPB1. Because of strong linkage in the cohort, five DR-DQ haplotypes were treated as single units for association and clustering. On average, about 240,000 unique TCR beta nucleotide sequences were sequenced per donor among 398 genotyped donors of the cohort, with 15% to 20% of those sequences being non-productive.

Measured from the cysteine to the phenylalanine, the CDR3 is 16 residues long. Only the CDR3 portion is preserved as DNA: 48 bases, with reading frame beginning at the first base. Trimming at the junction amounts to 0 bases on V and 4 bases on J, and the germline ends lie 16 bases apart. CDR1 and CDR2 (LGHNA, YSLEER) derive from the germline V gene. In total, roughly 670 healthy bone marrow donors made up the cohort. At the time of sampling, all cohort members were nominally healthy, though unrecorded immune exposures were likely present. The donor was CMV seronegative and was included in the group of several hundred seronegative cohort members. A peripheral blood sample was collected from each donor, and TCR beta sequencing was performed on peripheral blood mononuclear cells. Genomic DNA was extracted from the blood cell samples with the Qiagen DNeasy Blood Extraction Kit. The paper as a whole reports these results and caveats: According to a later analysis, parvovirus B19, influenza, CMV and Epstein-Barr virus appeared linked to several top co-occurrence clusters. It was suggested by the authors that the approach could potentially be generalized to other disease states and immunological phenotypes. A later analysis found that most CMV-associated TCR beta chains appeared HLA-restricted, with HLA associations seemingly driven largely by CMV exposure. CMV serostatus was the only immune exposure information available for the cohort. A further reported finding was that TCR beta sequences accurately predicted the HLA-A and HLA-B alleles for most subjects in the first cohort. Strong co-occurrence of HLA alleles, especially DR and DQ, made assigning TCR associations to individual alleles difficult. In a later analysis, HLA-associated TCR beta chains showed more clonal expansion and lower generation probabilities than non-associated chains that were equally common. According to a later genetic analysis, donors in an Asian-associated ancestry cluster had fewer N-insertions in productive TCRs than the roughly 700-donor mean. Linkage disequilibrium might explain the correlated functional status among segregating V segments, but an unknown experimental factor could not be excluded. In a later analysis, TCR association rates were found to vary across HLA loci, with the most associated TCRs seen for DRB1 alleles and the fewest for HLA-C alleles. A total of fewer than 200 TCR beta chains were listed by the study as associated with cytomegalovirus. In this cohort, only TCR beta chains were sequenced, and detectable features were limited by the absence of alpha or paired-chain data. Some IMGT-functional V segments, including TRBV6-2 and TRBV6-3, could not be told apart with the 87-base-pair reads, so those segments were excluded. Roughly uniform sequencing depth across donors was assumed in presence/absence analyses, although this assumption may not hold. A cluster of highly shared sequence variants was judged likely to be a technical artifact of the sequencing pipeline. Cytomegalovirus status was reported to be diagnosed by the classifier with high specificity and sensitivity in both the original and validation cohorts. Broadly in line with IMGT annotations, most TCR beta V segments showed up in productive rearrangements about 87% or about 30% of the time in an earlier analysis of several hundred of the donors. In vitro tests confirmed that a few of the cytomegalovirus-associated TCR beta chains recognize cytomegalovirus antigens. In a later analysis, some 18,000 TCR beta sequences were associated with specific HLA alleles at a false discovery rate of 0.05. Because some donors lacked HLA typing at each locus, the association tests relied only on the typed subset. Because counts were too low, roughly 16 rarely observed V segments, including chromosome 9 orphons, were left out of the earlier analysis of a few hundred of the donors. An association between a missense DCLRE1C variant and V-gene and J-gene trimming of TCR beta chains was found in a later genetic analysis and replicated in an independent cohort. Most TCR sequences were seen in very few donors, while some public TCRs were found in many individuals.

The TCR was taken from a woman under 30 in good health and CMV-seronegative. The sample consisted of PBMCs. This receptor chain uses TRBV4-3 and TRBJ2-7, and the D gene may be TRBD1, 6 bases matching. The CDR3 in this case is CASSQDSTRGAYEQYF. The DNA sequence is given as TGCGCCAGCAGCCAAGATTCGACCAGGGGCGCTTACGAGCAGTACTTC.